One and the same sample provided the 18 T cell receptor beta chains below, sequenced in a study of blood T cell repertoires in COVID-19 (dated by TCRdb to the early 2020s). The library was obtained by the immunoSEQ multiplex PCR assay. Drawn from immuneACCESS, this table holds only the in-frame rearrangements with V and J called that TCRdb kept. Clones are partly lost; checked studies trace under half to an unresolved V gene and leave the rest unexplained. The sample table contains about 240,000 clones; only one count was recorded for about 85% of them. Of the sample, roughly 10% falls within the top ten clones. The sequenced sample was peripheral blood. The receptors come from a woman in her forties or fifties with COVID-19, enrolled during active disease.

The V call is TRBV12-1, the J call TRBJ1-5; the table's D gene call, TRBD1, was not cross checked with the DNA. TRBV12-1 is annotated as a pseudogene. CDR3 size: 15 residues. The CDR3 sequence is CASVGQFFSNQPQHF. CDR3 in DNA: TGTGCCAGCGTCGGACAGTTCTTTAGCAATCAGCCCCAGCATTTT.

The rearrangement uses TRBV19 and TRBJ2-5; 8 bases are a match to TRBD1. V was pared by 4 bases and J by 5 bases, with 6 bases of the junction left unmatched. Germline CDR1 LNHDA, CDR2 SQIVND (reference sequence). The CDR3 contains 14 residues. Written as DNA, the CDR3 is TGTGCCAGTAGTACAGGGGGCGTTTGGGAGACCCAGTACTTC. This codes for CASSTGGVWETQYF.

This clone was detected once. The CDR3 loop is CASGPQGAKNIQYF. The CDR3 nucleotides read TGTGCCAGCGGGCCACAGGGGGCCAAAAACATTCAGTACTTC. The chain uses TRBV25-1 and TRBJ2-4, with 7 bases lining up with TRBD1. Trimming removed 8 bases from V and 1 base from J; junction bases left unmatched: 5. The CDR3 spans 14 residues. Germline V CDR1 and CDR2: MGHDK, SYGVNS.

This clone was counted at least ten times. V and J are TRBV7-3 and TRBJ2-1, with 9 bases lining up with TRBD2. V trimming: 2 bases; J trimming: 4 bases; junction bases outside the gene matches: 6. The germline gives CDR1 SGHTA, CDR2 FQGTGA. The CDR3 runs 16 residues. CDR3 protein: CASSLLGGGAYNEQFF. For the CDR3, the DNA is TGTGCCAGCAGCTTATTGGGCGGGGGGGCGTACAATGAGCAGTTCTTC.

This clone was picked up one time. The gene calls are TRBV5-4 and TRBJ1-5, with D tentatively TRBD1 (5 bases). This CDR3 has 14 amino acids. Deletions cut 9 bases from V and 0 bases from J, with 13 bases between. Germline V gene lookup returns CDR1 SGHNT and CDR2 YYREEE (reference sequence). The CDR3 DNA reads as TGTGCCACCGCGACAGCAAATAGCAATCAGCCCCAGCATTTT. It is translated as CATATANSNQPQHF.

The chain links TRBV6-1 to TRBJ2-6; a possible D gene is TRBD2 (7 bases). This CDR3 is built from 16 residues. From germline, CDR1 is MNHNS and CDR2 SASEGT. Trimming took 2 bases from V and 2 from J, leaving 10 bases between them. CDR3 region: CASSEWGGPGANVLTF. CDR3 DNA: TGTGCCAGCAGTGAATGGGGGGGGCCTGGGGCCAACGTCCTGACTTTC.

The chain is built from TRBV13 and TRBJ2-1, with 10 nucleotides matching TRBD2. The CDR3 spans 16 residues. Unmatched junction bases numbered 6, after V lost 1 base and J lost 6 bases. CDR1 is PRHDT, CDR2 FYEKMQ, per germline (reference sequence). The CDR3: CASSLATSGLSNEQFF. The CDR3, as DNA: TGTGCCAGCAGCTTAGCGACTAGCGGGTTGTCCAATGAGCAGTTCTTC.

V gene TRBV2 combines with J gene TRBJ2-2, with D maybe TRBD2 (6 bases). The V gene lost 6 bases and the J gene lost 6 bases, with 11 bases spanning the gap. CDR3 length: 13 residues. CDR1 SNHLY and CDR2 FYNNEI come from the germline V gene. Here the CDR3 reads CASRPGGPGELFF. The CDR3 bases are TGTGCCAGCAGACCCGGGGGACCCGGGGAGCTGTTTTTT. The whole variable domain, remainder taken from reference TRBV2 and TRBJ2-2, is EPEVTQTPSHQVTQMGQEVILRCVPISNHLYFYWYRQILGQKVEFLVSFYNNEISEKSEIFDDQFSVERPDGSNFTLKIRSTKLEDSAMYFCASRPGGPGELFFGEGSRLTVL.

The chain carries TRBV2 and TRBJ2-3; TRBD2 agrees at 7 bases. V was clipped by 1 base and J by 3 bases; unmatched bases: 4. The CDR3 runs to 15 residues. Per the germline V gene, CDR1 is SNHLY and CDR2 is FYNNEI. CDR3 in DNA: TGTGCCAGCAGTGAAGGACTAGCAGTGACAGATACGCAGTATTTT. This codes for CASSEGLAVTDTQYF.

The genes are TRBV19 and TRBJ2-2; 8 nucleotides agree with TRBD2. CDR1 is LNHDA and CDR2 is SQIVND in the germline V gene (reference sequence). V lost 3 bases to trimming and J lost 5 bases; unmatched junction nucleotides: 2. The CDR3 totals 14 residues. In nucleotides, the CDR3 is TGTGCCAGTAGTATCGGCGGGGGGACCGGGGAGCTGTTTTTT. This encodes CASSIGGGTGELFF.

The rearrangement uses TRBV7-2 and TRBJ2-7; 7 bases match TRBD2. V lost 4 bases to trimming and J lost 2 bases; unmatched junction nucleotides: 8. The CDR3 runs 15 residues. Germline V gene data show CDR1 as SGHTA and CDR2 as FQGNSA. CDR3 sequence: CASSWGTGGTYEQYF. CDR3 nucleotides: TGTGCCAGCAGCTGGGGAACCGGGGGGACCTACGAGCAGTACTTC.

This sequence joins TRBV4-1 and TRBJ1-1; 9 bases map to TRBD1. CDR1 and CDR2 from the germline V gene are MGHRA and YSYEKL. The CDR3 covers 15 residues. V gave up 3 bases and J gave up 6 bases; unmatched junction bases: 8. CDR3 coding DNA: TGCGCCAGCAGCCAGCTAGGACAGGGGAGGGCTGAAGCTTTCTTT. This codes for CASSQLGQGRAEAFF.

This chain connects TRBV27 to TRBJ2-7; 9 bases match TRBD1. Germline V CDR1 and CDR2: MNHEY, SMNVEV (reference sequence). V was pared by 5 bases and J by 7 bases, with 15 bases of the junction left unmatched. The CDR3 loop spans 16 amino acids. The CDR3 nucleotides are TGTGCCAGCAGTACCCTACAGGGGGCTGTTTCTCGGGAGCAGTACTTC. Translation: CASSTLQGAVSREQYF.

This sequence joins TRBV3-1 (or the pseudogene TRBV3-2) and TRBJ1-2, with D unresolved. The germline V and J ends were trimmed by 0 bases and 4 bases, with 3 bases remaining between them. The CDR3 totals 12 residues. Germline lookup yields CDR1 LGHDT and CDR2 YNNKEL (reference sequence). CDR3 protein: CASSQDSYGYTF. CDR3 sequence (DNA): TGTGCCAGCAGCCAAGACAGCTATGGCTACACCTTC.

This rearrangement joins TRBV2 to TRBJ1-2, with TRBD1 matching 7 bases. With V trimmed by 7 bases and J by 4 bases, 15 bases remained unmatched. Germline CDR1 is SNHLY and CDR2 is FYNNEI. The CDR3 loop spans 16 amino acids. The CDR3 region has the DNA TGTGCCAGCACCGTGCAGGGGGGAAGCTGGGGCTATGGCTACACCTTC. Its protein is CASTVQGGSWGYGYTF.

The V gene is TRBV19, the J gene TRBJ2-4; D might be TRBD2 (5 bases). The CDR3 spans 16 residues. Germline values: CDR1 LNHDA, CDR2 SQIVND (reference sequence). Trimming shortened V by 3 bases and J by 3 bases, and 15 bases separated the two germline ends. The CDR3 here is CASSIGNGGSKNIQYF. The CDR3 bases are TGTGCCAGTAGTATCGGTAACGGAGGTAGCAAAAACATTCAGTACTTC.

This chain uses TRBV7-3 with TRBJ2-6, with 8 bases fitting TRBD1. From germline, CDR1 is SGHTA and CDR2 FQGTGA. This CDR3 contains 17 residues. Trimming at V came to 2 bases and at J to 2 bases, leaving 5 bases not matched to a gene. This CDR3 reads CASSLFGQGPGANVLTF. The CDR3 nucleotides read TGTGCCAGCAGCTTATTCGGACAGGGACCTGGGGCCAACGTCCTGACTTTC.

This clone appeared a single time. The chain is built from TRBV6-5 and TRBJ2-1; D uncertain. The V and J ends lost 8 bases and 0 bases respectively, with 5 bases between them. This CDR3 region has 12 residues. The V gene's germline CDR1 is MNHEY and CDR2 SVGAGI. CDR3 coding DNA: TGTGCCAGCGCCAGCTCCTACAATGAGCAGTTCTTC. As protein: CASASSYNEQFF.